These 6 T cell receptor beta chains were sequenced from one sample in a study of ipilimumab plus nivolumab after autologous stem cell transplantation. Profiling relied on immunoSEQ multiplex PCR, and the TCRdb table lists in-frame clones only, not all of them. The repertoire includes 43,000 or so clones, around nine tenths of them detected once, and 0.7% to 0.95% sits in the top ten. Sequencing used PBMCs, obtained in a trial of ipilimumab plus nivolumab as post-transplant consolidation. Receptors originate from a male donor with multiple myeloma.

This rearrangement joins TRBV27 to TRBJ1-6, with 7 bases fitting TRBD1. V was pared by 3 bases and J by 3 bases, with 8 bases of the junction left unmatched. The CDR3 has 17 amino acids. CDR1 and CDR2 (germline): MNHEY, SMNVEV (reference sequence). In nucleotides, the CDR3 is TGTGCCAGCAGTTTGTACAGGGGAGCTGGCTATAATTCACCCCTCCACTTT. It specifies CASSLYRGAGYNSPLHF.

This sequence joins TRBV7-3 and TRBJ2-3; 10 bases agree with TRBD2. This CDR3 region has 16 residues. CDR1 and CDR2 from the germline V gene are SGHTA and FQGTGA. V trimming: 5 bases; J trimming: 2 bases; junction bases outside the gene matches: 7. CDR3: CASSPVAGGSTDTQYF. CDR3 in DNA: TGTGCCAGCAGCCCCGTAGCGGGGGGCTCCACAGATACGCAGTATTTT.

The rearrangement joins TRBV27 to TRBJ1-2, with D possibly matching TRBD1 (5 bases). The germline V and J ends were trimmed by 0 bases and 4 bases, with 15 bases remaining between them. This CDR3 is 16 amino acids long. Germline-derived CDR1 and CDR2 are MNHEY and SMNVEV (reference sequence). In DNA, the CDR3 is TGTGCCAGCAGTTTATCGAGGGGTAATCTCCGCTATGGCTACACCTTC. Encoded protein: CASSLSRGNLRYGYTF.

This chain uses TRBV7-6 with TRBJ2-7; 14 nucleotides agree with TRBD2. The CDR3 runs to 15 residues. Germline V gene data show CDR1 as SGHVS and CDR2 as FNYEAQ. Germline trimming cut 5 bases from V and 4 bases from J; bases unmatched to any gene: 4. In nucleotides, the CDR3 is TGTGCCAGCAGCCGGGGACTAGCGGGAGTATACGAGCAGTACTTC. Translating it yields CASSRGLAGVYEQYF.

This chain uses TRBV6-6 with TRBJ1-1; weak D call: TRBD1 (5 bases). The length of the CDR3 is 16 residues. The germline V gene encodes CDR1 MNHNY and CDR2 SVGAGI (reference sequence). V was shortened by 0 bases and J by 1 base, with 12 bases between the two germline ends. The CDR3 DNA reads TGTGCCAGCAGTTACTCAGATCGGGGGACGAACACTGAAGCTTTCTTT. Its protein product is CASSYSDRGTNTEAFF.

V is TRBV29-1 and J is TRBJ2-5, with unresolved D. V was cut by 4 bases and J by 2 bases, with 14 bases left in between. The CDR3 is made up of 14 amino acids. Germline loops: CDR1 SQVTM, CDR2 ANQGSEA. The CDR3 nucleotides are TGCAGCGTTGTAGGCGGCGGACCTCAAGAGACCCAGTACTTC. Its translation is CSVVGGGPQETQYF.